Each of the 21 T cell receptor beta chains below was sequenced from the same sample in a study of PD-1 blockade in mismatch repair-deficient tumors. Assay used: immunoSEQ multiplex PCR; TCRdb lists only in-frame clones, some missing. The sample has some 17,000 clones, around 82% seen once. The source material was PBMCs, sampled less than 25 weeks after starting pembrolizumab. The source is an adult with mismatch repair-deficient cancer.

The chain is built from TRBV7-9 and TRBJ2-3, with TRBD2 identical over 9 bases. This CDR3 is built from 15 residues. V was pared by 6 bases and J by 2 bases, with 6 bases of the junction left unmatched. Looked up from germline, CDR1 is SEHNR and CDR2 is FQNEAQ (reference sequence). The CDR3 sequence: CASSFSGSFTDTQYF. Written as DNA, the CDR3 is TGTGCCAGCAGTTTTAGCGGGAGCTTCACAGATACGCAGTATTTT.

CDR3 region: CASSLWQTGGKNKNIQYF. Here the CDR3 DNA reads TGTGCCAGCAGTTTATGGCAGACAGGGGGTAAGAACAAAAACATTCAGTACTTC. The rearrangement links TRBV28 to TRBJ2-4, with 9 bases that match TRBD1. CDR1 is MDHEN and CDR2 is SYDVKM in the germline V gene. The V segment lost 0 bases and the J segment 3 bases; nucleotides outside the gene matches: 9. The CDR3 totals 18 residues.

The rearrangement links TRBV25-1 to TRBJ2-5, with 9 bases fitting TRBD2. V was pared by 3 bases and J by 3 bases, with 5 bases of the junction left unmatched. In germline, CDR1 is MGHDK, CDR2 SYGVNS. There are 15 residues in the CDR3. The CDR3 loop is CASSEATSGKETQYF. The CDR3 DNA follows: TGTGCCAGCAGTGAGGCGACTAGCGGAAAAGAGACCCAGTACTTC.

The J gene is TRBJ2-3, the V gene TRBV6-5, with 12 bases aligning to TRBD2. Germline V lookup: CDR1 MNHEY, CDR2 SVGAGI. CDR3 length: 15 residues. J was trimmed by 4 bases and V by 4 bases; bases with no gene match: 3. CDR3 bases: TGTGCCAGCAGTTGGACTAGCGGGAACGCAGATACGCAGTATTTT. As protein: CASSWTSGNADTQYF.

V usage is TRBV5-1 and J usage is TRBJ1-1, with D tentatively TRBD1 (5 bases). This CDR3 has 14 residues. Germline V gene lookup returns CDR1 SGHRS and CDR2 YFSETQ. Deletions cut 0 bases from V and 0 bases from J, with 6 bases between. The CDR3 region is CASSLGQMNTEAFF. The CDR3, as DNA: TGCGCCAGCAGCTTGGGACAGATGAACACTGAAGCTTTCTTT.

The CDR3 DNA follows: TGTGCCAGCAGTGAAGCATTGGGACAGGGATACGAGCAGTACTTC. Translating it yields CASSEALGQGYEQYF. The rearrangement uses TRBV6-1 and TRBJ2-7; TRBD1 agrees at 9 bases. The ends lost 0 bases at V and 4 bases at J; junction bases unmatched: 4. The CDR3 is 15 amino acids. Germline V gene sequence: CDR1 MNHNS, CDR2 SASEGT.

J is TRBJ1-1 and V is TRBV18; 8 positions match TRBD1. The ends lost 4 bases at V and 0 bases at J; junction bases unmatched: 4. Per germline, CDR1 KGHSH and CDR2 LQKENI. This CDR3 spans 15 amino acids. CDR3 amino acids: CASSRGTGMNTEAFF. The CDR3 DNA is TGTGCCAGCTCACGGGGGACAGGAATGAACACTGAAGCTTTCTTT.

The V and J genes are TRBV7-8 and TRBJ2-3, with 14 bases identical to TRBD2. Germline V gene data show CDR1 as SGHVS and CDR2 as FQNEAQ. This CDR3 has 15 amino acids. J lost 7 bases, V lost 6 bases, and 6 bases had no gene match. The CDR3 coding sequence is TGTGCCAGCAGAAAGACTAGCGGGAGGGCGAATACGCAGTATTTT. Its protein is CASRKTSGRANTQYF. Full variable domain (missing parts from reference TRBV7-8 and TRBJ2-3): GAGVSQSPRYKVAKRGQDVALRCDPISGHVSLFWYQQALGQGPEFLTYFQNEAQLDKSGLPSDRFFAERPEGSVSTLKIQRTQQEDSAVYLCASRKTSGRANTQYFGPGTRLTVL.

This clone was counted once. This rearrangement joins TRBV5-1 to TRBJ1-5; 8 nucleotides line up with TRBD1. The CDR3 spans 16 residues. CDR1 and CDR2 from the germline V gene are SGHRS and YFSETQ. After removal of 4 bases from V and 0 bases from J, the junction contained 6 bases not matched to a gene. The CDR3 is CASSPQGGDSNQPQHF. CDR3 nucleotides: TGCGCCAGCAGCCCACAGGGGGGGGATAGCAATCAGCCCCAGCATTTT.

The J gene is TRBJ1-3, the V gene TRBV10-2; tentative D call: TRBD1 (6 bases). The germline V gene has CDR1 WSHSY and CDR2 SAAADI. V was clipped by 7 bases and J by 2 bases, with 12 bases between them. This CDR3 has 14 amino acids. The CDR3 DNA reads as TGCGCCAGCAACCTCAGGGGAGCTGGAAACACCATATATTTT. It is translated as CASNLRGAGNTIYF.

The rearrangement joins TRBV6-4 to TRBJ2-1, with 9 bases identical to TRBD1. In germline, CDR1 is MRHNA, CDR2 SNTAGT. This CDR3 has 16 amino acids. Germline trimming cut 2 bases from V and 0 bases from J; bases unmatched to any gene: 2. The CDR3 spells CASSDKTGGSYNEQFF. As DNA, the CDR3 is TGTGCCAGCAGTGACAAGACAGGGGGCTCCTACAATGAGCAGTTCTTC.

The chain has TRBV27 and TRBJ2-7; weak D call: TRBD2 (5 bases). V lost 4 bases and J lost 2, with 12 bases in between. CDR1 and CDR2 from the germline V gene are MNHEY and SMNVEV (reference sequence). There are 14 residues in the CDR3. The CDR3 DNA is TGTGCCAGCAGTTCCGCCGGGATTCCCTACGAGCAGTACTTC. Translating it yields CASSSAGIPYEQYF.

The J gene is TRBJ2-2, the V gene TRBV7-3, with 10 bases lining up with TRBD2. CDR3 length: 16 amino acids. V lost 6 bases and J lost 4; bases outside the gene matches: 8. From germline, CDR1 is SGHTA and CDR2 FQGTGA. The DNA of the CDR3 is TGTGCCAGCAGGAACTGGGCTAGCGGGAGCACCGGGGAGCTGTTTTTT. This codes for CASRNWASGSTGELFF.

This sequence joins TRBV19 and TRBJ1-5, with a tentative D call TRBD1 (5 bases). V shed 4 bases and J shed 2 bases, with 12 bases lying between them. The CDR3 is made up of 15 amino acids. Germline-derived CDR1 and CDR2 are LNHDA and SQIVND (reference sequence). This CDR3 is CASSRGGSGNQPQHF. CDR3 coding DNA: TGTGCCAGTAGTAGGGGGGGATCAGGCAATCAGCCCCAGCATTTT.

The chain uses TRBV9 and TRBJ2-2; 11 bases line up with TRBD2. CDR3 length: 17 residues. In germline, CDR1 is SGDLS, CDR2 YYNGEE. V dropped 3 bases and J dropped 7; count of bases not matched to a gene: 11. The CDR3 bases are TGTGCCAGCAGCGCCGGGGGACTAGCGGAACCCCACGGGGAGCTGTTTTTT. It translates to CASSAGGLAEPHGELFF.

This rearrangement joins TRBV2 to TRBJ1-5, with D possibly matching TRBD1 (5 bases). The germline gives CDR1 SNHLY, CDR2 FYNNEI. V lost 2 bases to trimming and J lost 3 bases, with 8 bases between them. This CDR3 contains 14 residues. CDR3 DNA sequence: TGTGCCAGCAGTGAACGGACAATCAATCAGCCCCAGCATTTT. Protein sequence: CASSERTINQPQHF.

The rearrangement joins TRBV7-2 to TRBJ2-5; D remains ambiguous. The CDR3 is 12 residues long. Germline CDR1 reads SGHTA; CDR2 reads FQGNSA. Trimming removed 5 bases at V and 0 bases at J, with 4 bases between. The CDR3: CASSHNQETQYF. The CDR3 DNA reads as TGTGCCAGCAGCCACAACCAAGAGACCCAGTACTTC.

This chain links TRBV5-8 with TRBJ1-2; the D gene is possibly TRBD1 (5 bases). The germline V gene encodes CDR1 SGHTS and CDR2 YDEGEE. There are 19 residues in the CDR3. V gave up 0 bases and J gave up 2 bases, with 23 bases separating them. The CDR3 nucleotides read TGTGCCAGCAGCTTGGTGCAAAAATGGCAGGGAATAAGGAACTATGGCTACACCTTC. Amino acid sequence: CASSLVQKWQGIRNYGYTF.

The J gene is TRBJ1-1, the V gene TRBV11-2, with D possibly TRBD1 on 5 matching bases. V was clipped by 5 bases and J by 2 bases, with 18 bases between them. Germline CDR1 and CDR2: SGHAT and FQNNGV. CDR3 length: 16 amino acids. The CDR3 is CASSPSWGRVNTEAFF. The CDR3 region has the DNA TGTGCCAGCAGCCCGTCGTGGGGCAGGGTTAACACTGAAGCTTTCTTT.

This chain connects TRBV6-5 to TRBJ2-1; 7 nucleotides line up with TRBD1. With 7 bases clipped from V and 5 bases from J, the junction kept 11 bases outside the gene matches. The CDR3 runs to 15 residues. The germline V gene has CDR1 MNHEY and CDR2 SVGAGI. CDR3 residues: CASNTPLGTDNEQFF. In nucleotides, the CDR3 is TGTGCCAGCAACACACCCCTAGGGACAGACAATGAGCAGTTCTTC.

This clone appeared once. The J gene is TRBJ1-5, the V gene TRBV29-1; a weak D match, TRBD1 (6 bases). The CDR3 loop spans 14 amino acids. The V and J ends lost 1 base and 7 bases respectively, with 14 bases between them. Germline V gives CDR1 SQVTM, CDR2 ANQGSEA. The CDR3 spells CSVEVAGAGQPQHF. The CDR3 DNA sequence: TGCAGCGTTGAAGTTGCAGGGGCAGGCCAGCCCCAGCATTTT.